This T cell receptor beta chain was obtained from a study of blood T cell repertoires in COVID-19. Study information: COVID-19 samples collected from the United States, Italy and Spain covered acute and convalescent phases.

This clone was observed once. Produced via immunoSEQ multiplex PCR; TCRdb's table is partial and in-frame only. Of some 200,000 clones listed, about 88% are singletons. The junction had 11 bases not matched to a gene; V was cut back by 4 bases and J by 4 bases. CDR1 and CDR2 (germline): PRHDT, FYEKMQ (reference sequence). This CDR3 is built from 16 residues. This chain links TRBV13 with TRBJ2-7; the match to TRBD2 covers 9 bases. Specimen: peripheral blood. This TCR derives from a man aged 70 or older with acute or convalescent COVID-19. CDR3: CASSWGGLAGKYEQYF. DNA for the CDR3: TGTGCCAGCAGCTGGGGCGGGCTAGCGGGGAAATACGAGCAGTACTTC.